These 23 T cell receptor beta chains were all obtained from the same sample, sequenced in a study of OX40 agonist ivuxolimab in advanced cancers. Only in-frame clones appear in the TCRdb table, and some are missing; sequencing was by immunoSEQ multiplex PCR. The sample contains around 86,000 clones, about nine tenths of which appear only once. Source: CD4+ or CD8+ T cells sorted from blood, taken in a trial of the OX40 agonist ivuxolimab. These receptors were taken from an adult with an advanced solid tumor such as melanoma, head and neck, liver or kidney cancer.

The V call is TRBV5-5, the J call TRBJ2-1; no definite D call. This CDR3 is 15 amino acids long. Between the trimmed V and J ends, which lost 1 base and 1 base, there was a span of 9 bases. Looked up from germline, CDR1 is SGHKS and CDR2 is YYEKEE (reference sequence). The CDR3 DNA reads as TGTGCCAGCAGCTTGAATGGGATGTCCTACAATGAGCAGTTCTTC. It translates to CASSLNGMSYNEQFF. Complete variable domain (other parts from reference TRBV5-5 and TRBJ2-1): DAGVTQSPTHLIKTRGQQVTLRCSPISGHKSVSWYQQVLGQGPQFIFQYYEKEERGRGNFPDRFSARQFPNYSSELNVNALLLGDSALYLCASSLNGMSYNEQFFGPGTRLTVL.

The DNA for the CDR3 is TGTGCCAGTAGTGCGTCGATGACAGGGTTTAGGACCCAGTACTTC. Its translation is CASSASMTGFRTQYF. This rearrangement joins TRBV19 to TRBJ2-5, with 7 bases fitting TRBD1. CDR1 and CDR2 (germline): LNHDA, SQIVND (reference sequence). The CDR3 covers 15 residues. J gave up 7 bases and V 5 bases, and 13 bases lay outside the gene matches.

With regard to this clone: Other DNA sequences in this specimen translate into the identical CDR3. This sequence joins TRBV4-1 and TRBJ1-5; 8 bases are shared with TRBD1. CDR3 length: 18 amino acids. Per germline, CDR1 MGHRA and CDR2 YSYEKL. V gave up 1 base and J gave up 4 bases; unmatched junction bases: 12. CDR3 coding DNA: TGCGCCAGCAGCCAAGGTTTTCGCGGGACAGGACTAAATCAGCCCCAGCATTTT. This gives the protein CASSQGFRGTGLNQPQHF.

The CDR3 coding sequence is TGTGCCTGGGGACCTCAGGGGAGCTCCTACGAGCAGTACTTC. Its translation is CAWGPQGSSYEQYF. The V and J genes are TRBV30 and TRBJ2-7, with a weak D call TRBD1 (6 bases). V lost 5 bases to trimming and J lost 0 bases, with 14 bases between them. The CDR3 extends over 14 amino acids. Germline V CDR1 and CDR2: GTSNPN, SVGIG (reference sequence).

The chain links TRBV6-5 to TRBJ2-7, with unresolved D. Trimming left V 0 bases short and J 0 bases short, with 12 bases between. CDR1 and CDR2 (germline): MNHEY, SVGAGI. The CDR3 length is 16 residues. The CDR3 coding sequence is TGTGCCAGCAGTTACTCGTCTGACTGGATCTCCTACGAGCAGTACTTC. Translation: CASSYSSDWISYEQYF.

The chain couples TRBV11-3 to TRBJ2-5; no firm D call. Germline V gene sequence: CDR1 SGHNT, CDR2 YENEEA. V gave up 3 bases and J gave up 7 bases, with 6 bases separating them. The CDR3 has 11 residues. This CDR3 is CASSFSATQYF. For the CDR3, the DNA is TGTGCCAGCAGCTTCTCAGCGACCCAGTACTTC.

V usage is TRBV10-1 and J usage is TRBJ2-1; 9 bases align to TRBD1. The V and J ends lost 4 bases and 7 bases, in that order; junction bases with no gene match: 8. The CDR3 runs to 15 residues. Germline loops: CDR1 WNHNN, CDR2 SYGVQD (reference sequence). This chain's CDR3 is CASSGGTGLLNEQFF. CDR3 bases: TGCGCCAGCAGTGGTGGGACAGGGTTATTGAATGAGCAGTTCTTC.

V is TRBV6-1 and J is TRBJ2-1; D might be TRBD2 (5 bases). The CDR3 covers 15 residues. Germline CDR1 and CDR2: MNHNS and SASEGT. Trimming removed 0 bases from V and 8 bases from J, with 14 bases in between. DNA of the CDR3: TGTGCCAGCAGTGAAGCAGGAGGTCTAGTGGATGAGCAGTTCTTC. Its protein is CASSEAGGLVDEQFF.

The chain has TRBV6-1 and TRBJ2-5; D possibly matches TRBD1 or TRBD2 (5 bases each). The J call may be incorrect, as the DNA end agrees better with TRBJ2-7. The CDR3 is 13 amino acids. The germline gives CDR1 MNHNS, CDR2 SASEGT. The CDR3 loop reads CASSEQGEYEQYF. CDR3 nucleotides: TGTGCCAGCAGTGAGCAGGGAGAATACGAGCAGTACTTC.

The chain recombines TRBV7-2 with TRBJ2-5, with 8 positions matching TRBD2. Germline V CDR1 and CDR2: SGHTA, FQGNSA. CDR3 length equals 14 residues. V dropped 4 bases and J dropped 5; count of bases not matched to a gene: 6. The CDR3 spells CASSSSGGRETQYF. The CDR3 region has the DNA TGTGCCAGCAGCTCCAGCGGGGGCAGGGAGACCCAGTACTTC. Complete variable domain (other parts from reference TRBV7-2 and TRBJ2-5): GAGVSQSPSNKVTEKGKDVELRCDPISGHTALYWYRQSLGQGLEFLIYFQGNSAPDKSGLPSDRFSAERTGGSVSTLTIQRTQQEDSAVYLCASSSSGGRETQYFGPGTRLLVL.

The chain is built from TRBV9 and TRBJ1-2; D unresolved. Trimming cost V 0 bases and J 1 base, with 10 bases left between them. Germline CDR1 and CDR2: SGDLS and YYNGEE. The CDR3 length is 15 residues. The DNA of the CDR3 is TGTGCCAGCAGCGTAGCTCCGGGAAGTAACTATGGCTACACCTTC. This encodes CASSVAPGSNYGYTF.

V and J are TRBV14 and TRBJ2-1; D not resolved. The CDR3 spans 15 residues. Germline V CDR1 and CDR2: SGHDN, FVKESK. V lost 1 base and J lost 5, with 12 bases in between. CDR3 in amino acids: CASSQVPTFDNEQFF. In nucleotides, the CDR3 is TGTGCCAGCAGCCAAGTCCCGACTTTCGACAATGAGCAGTTCTTC.

V usage is TRBV4-1 and J usage is TRBJ2-7, with D possibly TRBD2 on 6 matching bases. There are 16 residues in the CDR3. V shed 1 base and J shed 0 bases, with 13 bases lying between them. Looked up from germline, CDR1 is MGHRA and CDR2 is YSYEKL. The CDR3 loop reads CASSQALSGSSYEQYF. In nucleotides, the CDR3 is TGCGCCAGCAGCCAAGCCCTTAGCGGTAGCTCCTACGAGCAGTACTTC.

This chain connects TRBV5-5 to TRBJ1-5; TRBD1 agrees at 10 bases. V was clipped by 4 bases and J by 4 bases; unmatched bases: 2. The length of the CDR3 is 14 residues. From germline, CDR1 is SGHKS and CDR2 YYEKEE (reference sequence). CDR3 bases: TGTGCCAGCAGCCAGGACAGGGGGAATCAGCCCCAGCATTTT. It specifies CASSQDRGNQPQHF.

CDR3 amino acids: CASRRSDTQYF. The CDR3 coding sequence is TGCGCCAGCAGACGGTCAGATACGCAGTATTTT. V usage is TRBV5-1 and J usage is TRBJ2-3, with no clear D. The CDR3 has 11 amino acids. Trimming took off 5 bases at V and 4 bases at J, with 5 bases between the two ends. The germline V gene has CDR1 SGHRS and CDR2 YFSETQ.

This rearrangement joins TRBV7-2 to TRBJ2-5; D gene uncertain. The CDR3 contains 12 residues. The germline gives CDR1 SGHTA, CDR2 FQGNSA. Deletions cut 4 bases from V and 5 bases from J, with 8 bases between. The CDR3 reads CASSSGRETQYF. Here the CDR3 DNA reads TGTGCCAGCAGCTCTGGACGGGAGACCCAGTACTTC.

The chain employs TRBV19 and TRBJ1-2, with 8 bases matching TRBD1. V lost 7 bases to trimming and J lost 7 bases; unmatched junction nucleotides: 11. The CDR3 spans 14 residues. The V gene's germline CDR1 is LNHDA and CDR2 SQIVND (reference sequence). The CDR3 loop is CASNPGQVNSGYTF. Here the CDR3 DNA reads TGTGCCAGTAATCCGGGACAGGTAAACAGTGGCTACACCTTC.

This rearrangement joins TRBV7-7 to TRBJ2-7, with TRBD2 identical over 13 bases. V shed 5 bases and J 6 bases; nucleotides not matched to a gene: 10. CDR3 length: 16 residues. Germline lookup yields CDR1 SSHAT and CDR2 FNYEAQ (reference sequence). The CDR3 protein is CASSSGTSGALGEQYF. The CDR3 bases are TGTGCCAGCAGCAGCGGGACTAGCGGGGCCCTAGGCGAGCAGTACTTC.

The chain combines TRBV10-3 with TRBJ2-7; TRBD1 is a possible D gene (6 bases). V lost 2 bases and J 2 bases, leaving 13 bases between the germline ends. This CDR3 contains 15 residues. Germline loops: CDR1 ENHRY, CDR2 SYGVKD. CDR3 DNA: TGTGCCATCAGTGAGACAGGGCCCAGGGCCTACGAGCAGTACTTC. It translates to CAISETGPRAYEQYF.

The chain combines TRBV6-1 with TRBJ2-7, with 10 bases that match TRBD2. The CDR3 sequence is 14 residues long. Germline V lookup: CDR1 MNHNS, CDR2 SASEGT. Trimming took 9 bases from V and 6 from J; bases not matched to a gene: 11. The CDR3 DNA sequence: TGTGCCAGTAATCCTAGCGGGAGAAGTTCCGAGCAGTACTTC. Translation gives CASNPSGRSSEQYF.

This clone was counted once. This chain uses TRBV5-6 with TRBJ1-2; TRBD1 aligns across 7 bases. Germline V gene data show CDR1 as SGHDT and CDR2 as YYEEEE. V was clipped by 3 bases and J by 4 bases; unmatched bases: 3. The CDR3 has 13 residues. Here the CDR3 reads CASSSGQAYGYTF. DNA of the CDR3: TGTGCCAGCAGCTCCGGACAGGCCTATGGCTACACCTTC.

The V call is TRBV7-9, the J call TRBJ1-2; 9 positions agree with TRBD1. The CDR3 totals 15 residues. From germline, CDR1 is SEHNR and CDR2 FQNEAQ (reference sequence). Unmatched junction bases numbered 8, after V lost 5 bases and J lost 4 bases. The DNA for the CDR3 is TGTGCCAGCAGCGTGTCCGGGACAGGGAGCTATGGCTACACCTTC. The encoded protein is CASSVSGTGSYGYTF.

The chain uses TRBV12-5 and TRBJ2-5; 7 positions match TRBD1. J gave up 7 bases and V 5 bases, and 10 bases lay outside the gene matches. CDR1 is LGHNT and CDR2 is FRNRAP in the germline V gene. The CDR3 is made up of 14 amino acids. This CDR3 is CASGPGQRDLTQYF. Here the CDR3 DNA reads TGTGCTAGTGGTCCGGGACAGAGGGACCTGACCCAGTACTTC.